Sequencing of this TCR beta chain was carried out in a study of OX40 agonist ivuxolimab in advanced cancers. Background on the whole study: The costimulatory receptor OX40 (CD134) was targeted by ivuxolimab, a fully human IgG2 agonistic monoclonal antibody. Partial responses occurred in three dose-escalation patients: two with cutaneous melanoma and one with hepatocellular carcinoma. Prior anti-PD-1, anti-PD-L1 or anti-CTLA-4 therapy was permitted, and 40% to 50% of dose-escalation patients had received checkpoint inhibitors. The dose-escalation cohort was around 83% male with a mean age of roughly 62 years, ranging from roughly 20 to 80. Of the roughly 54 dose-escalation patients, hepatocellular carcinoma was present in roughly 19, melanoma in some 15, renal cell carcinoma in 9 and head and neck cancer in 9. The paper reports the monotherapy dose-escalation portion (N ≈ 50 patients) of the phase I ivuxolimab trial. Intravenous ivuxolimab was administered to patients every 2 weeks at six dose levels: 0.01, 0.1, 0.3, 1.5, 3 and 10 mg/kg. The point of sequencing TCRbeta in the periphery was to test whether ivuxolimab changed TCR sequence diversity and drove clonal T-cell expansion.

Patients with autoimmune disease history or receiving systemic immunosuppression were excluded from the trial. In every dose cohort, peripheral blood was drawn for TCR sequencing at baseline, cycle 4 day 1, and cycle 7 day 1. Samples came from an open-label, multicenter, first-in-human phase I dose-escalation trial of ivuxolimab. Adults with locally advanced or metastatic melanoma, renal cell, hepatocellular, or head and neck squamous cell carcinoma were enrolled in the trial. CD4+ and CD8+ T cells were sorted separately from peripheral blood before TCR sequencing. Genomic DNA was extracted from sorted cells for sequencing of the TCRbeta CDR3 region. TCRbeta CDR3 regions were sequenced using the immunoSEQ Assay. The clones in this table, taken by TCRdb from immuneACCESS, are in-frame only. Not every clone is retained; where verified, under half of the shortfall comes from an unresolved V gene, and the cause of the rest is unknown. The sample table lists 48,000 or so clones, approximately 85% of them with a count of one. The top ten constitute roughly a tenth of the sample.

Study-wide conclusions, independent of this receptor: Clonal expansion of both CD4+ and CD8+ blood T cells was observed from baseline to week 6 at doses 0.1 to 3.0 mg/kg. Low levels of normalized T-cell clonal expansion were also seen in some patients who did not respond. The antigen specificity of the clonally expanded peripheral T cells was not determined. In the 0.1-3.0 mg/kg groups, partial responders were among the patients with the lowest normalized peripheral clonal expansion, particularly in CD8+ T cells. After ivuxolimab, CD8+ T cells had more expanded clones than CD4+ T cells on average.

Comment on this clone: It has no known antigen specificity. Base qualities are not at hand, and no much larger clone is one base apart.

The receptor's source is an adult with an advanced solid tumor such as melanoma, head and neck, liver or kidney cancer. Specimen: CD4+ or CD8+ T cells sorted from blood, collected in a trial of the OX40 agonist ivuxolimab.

The CDR3 region: CASSPITSGSSYEQYF. The DNA sequence is as follows: TGTGCCAGTAGTCCGATAACTAGCGGGAGTTCCTACGAGCAGTACTTC. This sequence uses TRBV19 and TRBJ2-7; 11 middle bases align to TRBD2. Ends trimmed: V by 5 bases, J by 1 base; bases unmatched to a gene: 7. In the germline V gene (reference sequence), CDR1 corresponds to LNHDA and CDR2 to SQIVND. The CDR3 holds 16 amino acids from the cysteine to the phenylalanine. The retained sequence is limited to the CDR3, 48 bases, with the frame set at the first base.